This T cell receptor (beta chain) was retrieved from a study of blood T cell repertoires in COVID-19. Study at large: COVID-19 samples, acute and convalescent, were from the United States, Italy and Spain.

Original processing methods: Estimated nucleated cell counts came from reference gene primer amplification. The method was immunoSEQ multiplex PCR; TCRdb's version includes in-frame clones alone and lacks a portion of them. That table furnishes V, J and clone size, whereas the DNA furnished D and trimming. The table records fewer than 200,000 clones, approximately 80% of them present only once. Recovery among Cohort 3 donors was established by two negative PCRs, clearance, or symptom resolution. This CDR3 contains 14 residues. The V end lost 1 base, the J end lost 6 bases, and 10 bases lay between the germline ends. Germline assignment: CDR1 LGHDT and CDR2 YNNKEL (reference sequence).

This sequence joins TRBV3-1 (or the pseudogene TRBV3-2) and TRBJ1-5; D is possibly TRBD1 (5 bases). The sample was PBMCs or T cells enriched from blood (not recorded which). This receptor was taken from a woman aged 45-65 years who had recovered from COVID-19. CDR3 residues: CASSQGQGGQPQHF. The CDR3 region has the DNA TGTGCCAGCAGCCAAGGTCAGGGAGGTCAGCCCCAGCATTTT.